Sequencing of this T cell receptor (beta chain) was carried out in a study of T cells after posttransplantation cyclophosphamide. Study results and limitations: Later post-transplant blood repertoires were often dominated by donor CD8+ memory clones. Recipient CMV seropositivity and CMV reactivation strongly tracked TRB clonality.

This clone appeared many times. The antigen is unknown. Repertoires were generated with immunoSEQ multiplex PCR, while TCRdb's copy carries only in-frame clones and drops some. The sample counts 30,000 to 50,000 clones, none seen once; the ten largest own 3.5% to 5.5%. This TCR came from a woman aged 45-65 years in good health and a related stem cell transplant donor. Sequencing used PBMCs.

The CDR3: CASSPRPGSGEYNEQFF. CDR3 nucleotides: TGTGCCAGCAGTCCCCGCCCGGGGAGCGGCGAATACAATGAGCAGTTCTTC. This chain connects TRBV28 to TRBJ2-1, with D perhaps TRBD2 (5 bases). Trimming took 5 bases from V and 4 from J, leaving 21 bases between them. Per the germline V gene, CDR1 is MDHEN and CDR2 is SYDVKM. CDR3 length: 17 amino acids.